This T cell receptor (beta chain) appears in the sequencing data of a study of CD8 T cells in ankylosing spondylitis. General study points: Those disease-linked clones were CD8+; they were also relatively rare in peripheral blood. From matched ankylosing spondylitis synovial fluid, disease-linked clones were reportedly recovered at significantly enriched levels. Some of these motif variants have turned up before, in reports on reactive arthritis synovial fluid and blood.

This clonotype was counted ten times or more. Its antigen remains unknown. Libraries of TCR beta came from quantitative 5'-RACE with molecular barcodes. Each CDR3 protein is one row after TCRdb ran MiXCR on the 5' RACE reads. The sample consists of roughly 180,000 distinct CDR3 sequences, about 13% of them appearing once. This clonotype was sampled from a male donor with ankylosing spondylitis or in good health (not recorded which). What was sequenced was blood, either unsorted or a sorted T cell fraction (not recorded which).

Here the CDR3 DNA reads TGTGCCAGCAGTTTAGCTGGGGGGGTGAACACTGAAGCTTTCTTT. Encoded protein: CASSLAGGVNTEAFF. The chain uses TRBV12-3 or TRBV12-4 and TRBJ1-1; TRBD1 is a possible D gene (5 bases). This CDR3 comprises 15 residues. The V end lost 0 bases, the J end lost 0 bases, and 8 bases lay between the germline ends.